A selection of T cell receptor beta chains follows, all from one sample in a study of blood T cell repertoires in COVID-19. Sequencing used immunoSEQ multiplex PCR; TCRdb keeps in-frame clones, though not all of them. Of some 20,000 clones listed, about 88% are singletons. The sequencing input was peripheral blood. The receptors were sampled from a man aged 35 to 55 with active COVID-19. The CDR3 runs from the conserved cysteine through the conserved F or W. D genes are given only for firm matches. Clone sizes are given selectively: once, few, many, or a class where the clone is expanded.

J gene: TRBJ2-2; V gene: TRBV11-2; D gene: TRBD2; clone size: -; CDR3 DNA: TGTGCCAGCAGCTTAGAGGGACGACTAGCGGAGATCACCGGGGAGCTGTTTTTT; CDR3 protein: CASSLEGRLAEITGELFF
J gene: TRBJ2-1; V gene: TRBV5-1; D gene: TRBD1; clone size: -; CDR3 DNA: TGCGCCAGCACCTCCGTGACAGGGTTTAAAGGTGAGCAGTTCTTC; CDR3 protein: CASTSVTGFKGEQFF
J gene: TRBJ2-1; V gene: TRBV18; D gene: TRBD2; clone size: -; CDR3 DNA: TGTGCCAGCTCACCACCGGGGACTAGAGACAATGAGCAGTTCTTC; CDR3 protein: CASSPPGTRDNEQFF
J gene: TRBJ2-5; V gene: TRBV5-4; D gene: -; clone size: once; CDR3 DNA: TGTGCCAGCAGCTTGGCGGTCACGCAGGGCCCCCAGTACTTC; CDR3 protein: CASSLAVTQGPQYF
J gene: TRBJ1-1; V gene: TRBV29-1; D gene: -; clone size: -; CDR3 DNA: TGCAGCGTTCTCAACAGGGCCCCTGAAGCTTTCTTT; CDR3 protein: CSVLNRAPEAFF
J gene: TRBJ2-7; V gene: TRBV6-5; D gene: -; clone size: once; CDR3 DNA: TGTGCCAGCAGGTTACTGGCTGGGGGCCGCGAGCAGTACTTC; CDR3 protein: CASRLLAGGREQYF
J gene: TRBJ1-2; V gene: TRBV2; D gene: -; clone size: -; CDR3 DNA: TGTGCCAGTTCACTTAACTATGGCTACACCTTC; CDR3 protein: CASSLNYGYTF
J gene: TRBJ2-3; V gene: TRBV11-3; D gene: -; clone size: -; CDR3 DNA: TGTGCCAGCAGCCCGGCTCGGGATACGGATACGCAGTATTTT; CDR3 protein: CASSPARDTDTQYF
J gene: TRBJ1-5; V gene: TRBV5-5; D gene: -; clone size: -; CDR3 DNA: TGTGCCAGCAGCCCTGGACAGAATAGCAATCAGCCCCAGCATTTT; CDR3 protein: CASSPGQNSNQPQHF
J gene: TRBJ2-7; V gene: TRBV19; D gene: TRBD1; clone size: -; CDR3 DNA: TGTGCCAGTAGTATTGATGGCAGGGGGTGGGGCGAGCAGTACTTC; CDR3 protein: CASSIDGRGWGEQYF
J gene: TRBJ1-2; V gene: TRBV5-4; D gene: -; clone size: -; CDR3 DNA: TGTGCCAGCACCGGGGGGGTAGACTCCCGCCCAGGTAGCTATGGCTACACCTTC; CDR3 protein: CASTGGVDSRPGSYGYTF
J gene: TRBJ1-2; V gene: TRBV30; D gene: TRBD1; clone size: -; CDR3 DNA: TGTGCCTCCCACCCGGACAGGGCGATCGGCTACACCTTC; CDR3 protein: CASHPDRAIGYTF
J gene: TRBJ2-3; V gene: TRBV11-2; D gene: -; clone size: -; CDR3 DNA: TGTGCCAGCAGCTTCGGGTTCACAGATACGCAGTATTTT; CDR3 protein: CASSFGFTDTQYF
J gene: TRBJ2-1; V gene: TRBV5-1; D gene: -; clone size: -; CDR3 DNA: TGCGCCAGCAGCTTGGCGTATGAGCAGTTCTTC; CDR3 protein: CASSLAYEQFF
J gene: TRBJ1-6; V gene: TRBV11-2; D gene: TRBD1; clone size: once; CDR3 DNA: TGTGCCAGCAGCTTAGGGGACAGGGGGAGCAATTCACCCCTCCACTTT; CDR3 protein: CASSLGDRGSNSPLHF
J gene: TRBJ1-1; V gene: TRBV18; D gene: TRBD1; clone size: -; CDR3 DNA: TGTGCCAGCTCACCTCAGGGGGACACTGAAGCTTTCTTT; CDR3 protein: CASSPQGDTEAFF
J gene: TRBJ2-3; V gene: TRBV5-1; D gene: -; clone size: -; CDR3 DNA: TGCGCCAGCAGCTTCCCCGGGGGCGGGGGAGATACGCAGTATTTT; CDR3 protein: CASSFPGGGGDTQYF
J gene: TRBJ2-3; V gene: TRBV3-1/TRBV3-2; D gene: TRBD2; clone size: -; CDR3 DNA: TGTGCCAGCAGCCCGGGGGGAGATACGCAGTATTTT; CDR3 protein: CASSPGGDTQYF
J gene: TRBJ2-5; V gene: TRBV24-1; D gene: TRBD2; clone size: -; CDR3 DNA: TGTGCCACCAGTGGGGTTAGGGCGGGAGACGCGGAGACCCAGTACTTC; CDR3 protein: CATSGVRAGDAETQYF
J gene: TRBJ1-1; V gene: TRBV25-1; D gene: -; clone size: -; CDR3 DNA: TGTGCCAGCAGAACTACTAAGAACACTGAAGCTTTCTTT; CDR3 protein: CASRTTKNTEAFF
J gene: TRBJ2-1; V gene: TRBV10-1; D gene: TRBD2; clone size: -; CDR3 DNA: TGCGCCAGCAGTATCGGGGGACTAGCGGGGAGCTCCTACAATGAGCAGTTCTTC; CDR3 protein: CASSIGGLAGSSYNEQFF
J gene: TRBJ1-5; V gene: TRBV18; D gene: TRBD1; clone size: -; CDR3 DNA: TGTGCCAGCTCAGCCGACAGGGGCTACAATCAGCCCCAGCATTTT; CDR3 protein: CASSADRGYNQPQHF
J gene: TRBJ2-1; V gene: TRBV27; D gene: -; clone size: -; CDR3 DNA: TGTGCCAGCAGTTTAAAGACAGGTTCCTACAATGAGCAGTTCTTC; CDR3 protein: CASSLKTGSYNEQFF
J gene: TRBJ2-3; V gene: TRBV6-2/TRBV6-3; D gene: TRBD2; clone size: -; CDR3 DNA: TGTGCCAGCAGTCTACTAGCGGGAGTGGGAACAGATACGCAGTATTTT; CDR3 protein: CASSLLAGVGTDTQYF
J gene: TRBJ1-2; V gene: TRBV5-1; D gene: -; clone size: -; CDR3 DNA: TGCGCCAGCAGCCCCGGGCAGGGAAACTATGGCTACACCTTC; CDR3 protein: CASSPGQGNYGYTF
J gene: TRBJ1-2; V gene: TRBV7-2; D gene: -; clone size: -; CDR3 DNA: TGTGCCAGCAGCTTAGGCGGCTATGGCTACACCTTC; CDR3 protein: CASSLGGYGYTF
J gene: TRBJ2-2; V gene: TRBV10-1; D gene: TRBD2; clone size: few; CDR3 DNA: TGCGCCAGCAGTGAATCAGGCGGGAGACGGACCGGGGAGCTGTTTTTT; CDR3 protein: CASSESGGRRTGELFF
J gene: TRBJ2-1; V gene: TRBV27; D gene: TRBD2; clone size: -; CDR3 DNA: TGTGCCAGCAGTTTAACCCTAAGCGGGAGGCTGTGGTTCTTC; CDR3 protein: CASSLTLSGRLWFF
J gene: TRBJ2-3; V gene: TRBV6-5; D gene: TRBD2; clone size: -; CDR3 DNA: TGTGCCAGCACTACTAGCGAGTACACAGATACGCAGTATTTT; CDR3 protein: CASTTSEYTDTQYF
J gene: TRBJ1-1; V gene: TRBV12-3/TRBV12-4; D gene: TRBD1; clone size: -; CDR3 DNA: TGTGCCAGCAGGCAACAGGGGAGGACTGAAGCTTTCTTT; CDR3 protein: CASRQQGRTEAFF
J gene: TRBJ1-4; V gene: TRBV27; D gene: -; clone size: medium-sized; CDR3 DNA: TGTGCCAGCACATCGAGGGCAACTAATGAAAAACTGTTTTTT; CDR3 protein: CASTSRATNEKLFF
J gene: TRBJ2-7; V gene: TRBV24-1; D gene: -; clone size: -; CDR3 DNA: TGTGCCACCAGTGAACTGGACTCAAACCCCTACGAGCAGTACTTC; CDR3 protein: CATSELDSNPYEQYF
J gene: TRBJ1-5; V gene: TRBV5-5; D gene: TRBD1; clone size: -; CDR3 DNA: TGTGCCAGCAGCGTTCAGGGGGCTGGAAATCAGCCCCAGCATTTT; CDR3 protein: CASSVQGAGNQPQHF
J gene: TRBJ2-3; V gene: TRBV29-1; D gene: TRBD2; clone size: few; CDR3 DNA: TGCAGCGTTGGTATCATGCTAGCGGGGAGCACAGATACGCAGTATTTT; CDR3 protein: CSVGIMLAGSTDTQYF
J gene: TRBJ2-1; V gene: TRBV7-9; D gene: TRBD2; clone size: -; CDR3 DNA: TGTGCCAGCAGCTTAGGTTTAGCGGGAAAGGGGGATGAGCAGTTCTTC; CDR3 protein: CASSLGLAGKGDEQFF
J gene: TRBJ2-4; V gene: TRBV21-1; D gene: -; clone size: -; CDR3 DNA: TGTGCCAGCAGCAAACGACGGACTGGGCGGGAGGGCTTGATAGCCAAAAACATTCAGTACTTC; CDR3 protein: CASSKRRTGREGLIAKNIQYF
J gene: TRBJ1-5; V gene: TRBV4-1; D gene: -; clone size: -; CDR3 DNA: TGCGCCAGCAGCCCCCGCGGCGAGGGCAATCAGCCCCAGCATTTT; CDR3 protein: CASSPRGEGNQPQHF
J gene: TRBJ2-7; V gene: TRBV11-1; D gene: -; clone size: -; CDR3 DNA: TGTGCCAGCAGCTTAGCGTCGGCGGACTCCTACGAGCAGTACTTC; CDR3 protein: CASSLASADSYEQYF
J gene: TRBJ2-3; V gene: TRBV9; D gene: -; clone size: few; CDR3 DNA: TGTGCCAGCAGCTTATCAGGGAAGTTGGATACGCAGTATTTT; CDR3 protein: CASSLSGKLDTQYF
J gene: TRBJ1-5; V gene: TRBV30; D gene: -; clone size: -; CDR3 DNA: TGTGCCTGGAGTAGTAGTAGCAATCAGCCCCAGCATTTT; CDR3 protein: CAWSSSSNQPQHF
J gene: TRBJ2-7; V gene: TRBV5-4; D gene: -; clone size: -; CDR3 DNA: TGTGCCAGCAGCTTGGGACAGTACTCCTACGAGCAGTACTTC; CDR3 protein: CASSLGQYSYEQYF
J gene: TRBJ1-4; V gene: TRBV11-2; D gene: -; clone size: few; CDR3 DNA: TGTGCCAGCAGCTTGGGGGGTGTGGGGGAAAAACTGTTTTTT; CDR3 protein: CASSLGGVGEKLFF
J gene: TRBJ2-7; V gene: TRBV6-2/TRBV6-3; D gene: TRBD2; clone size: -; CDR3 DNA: TGTGCCAGCAGCACCAGCGGGAAGGGCTTTTACGAGCAGTACTTC; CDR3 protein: CASSTSGKGFYEQYF
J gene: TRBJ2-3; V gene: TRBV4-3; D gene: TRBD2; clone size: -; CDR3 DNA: TGCGCCAGCAGCCAAGGTCATGGATCCCTAGCGGGAGGGCCAGATACGCAGTATTTT; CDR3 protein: CASSQGHGSLAGGPDTQYF
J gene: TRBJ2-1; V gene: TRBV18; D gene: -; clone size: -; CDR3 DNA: TGTGCCAGCTCACCGGAGACAGATGTACGGCAGTTCTTC; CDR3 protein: CASSPETDVRQFF
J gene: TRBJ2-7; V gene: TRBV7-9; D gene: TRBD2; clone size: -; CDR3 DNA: TGTGCCAGCAGCTTGACTAGCGGCTACGAGCAGTACTTC; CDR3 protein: CASSLTSGYEQYF
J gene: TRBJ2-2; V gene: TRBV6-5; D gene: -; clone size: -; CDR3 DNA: TGTGCCAGCAGGACTAACCATAACACCGGGGAGCTGTTTTTT; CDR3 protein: CASRTNHNTGELFF
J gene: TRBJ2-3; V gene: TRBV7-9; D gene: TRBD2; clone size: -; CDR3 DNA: TGTGCCAGCAGTCGGACTAGCGGGACAGATACGCAGTATTTT; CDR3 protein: CASSRTSGTDTQYF
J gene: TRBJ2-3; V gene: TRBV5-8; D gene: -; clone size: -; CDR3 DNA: TGTGCCAGCAGCATTGGACAGAGTAGCACAGATACGCAGTATTTT; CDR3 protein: CASSIGQSSTDTQYF
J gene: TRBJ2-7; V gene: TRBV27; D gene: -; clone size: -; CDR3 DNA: TGTGCCAGCAGCCCGACGCCGGGGACACTCACCTACGAGCAGTACTTC; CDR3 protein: CASSPTPGTLTYEQYF
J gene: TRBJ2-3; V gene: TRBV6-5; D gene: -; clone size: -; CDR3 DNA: TGTGCCAGCCTCAGTATCGGGAGTGCAGATACGCAGTATTTT; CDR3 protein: CASLSIGSADTQYF
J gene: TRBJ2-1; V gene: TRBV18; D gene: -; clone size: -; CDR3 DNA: TGTGCCAGCTCACGACTGGGGGGAAACTCCTACAATGAGCAGTTCTTC; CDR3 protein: CASSRLGGNSYNEQFF
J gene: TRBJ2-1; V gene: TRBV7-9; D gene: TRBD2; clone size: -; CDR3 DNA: TGTGCCAGCACCTTACTAGCGGGGGCTTGGTTCTTC; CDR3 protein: CASTLLAGAWFF
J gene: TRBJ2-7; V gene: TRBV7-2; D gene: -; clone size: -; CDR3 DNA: TGTGCCAGCAGCTTATTCCAGGGGACCGCCTACGAGCAGTACTTC; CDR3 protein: CASSLFQGTAYEQYF
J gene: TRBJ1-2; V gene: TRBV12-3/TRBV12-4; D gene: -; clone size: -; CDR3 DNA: TGTGCCAGCAGTTTCAATAACTATGGCTACACCTTC; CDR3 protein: CASSFNNYGYTF
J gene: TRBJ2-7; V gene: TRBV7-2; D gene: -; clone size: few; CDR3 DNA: TGTGCCAGCAGCTTTTCGGTTGCCACCTCATCCTACGAGCAGTACTTC; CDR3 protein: CASSFSVATSSYEQYF
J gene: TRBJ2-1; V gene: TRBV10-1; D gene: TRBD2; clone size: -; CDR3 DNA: TGCGCCAGCAGCTCCGGGACCCTGGGACTAGCGGGAGTAGGAGAGCAGTTCTTC; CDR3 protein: CASSSGTLGLAGVGEQFF
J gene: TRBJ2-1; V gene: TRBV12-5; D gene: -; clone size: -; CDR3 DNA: TGTGCTAGTGGTTTGAATACAGGGTCTGAGCAGTTCTTC; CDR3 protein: CASGLNTGSEQFF